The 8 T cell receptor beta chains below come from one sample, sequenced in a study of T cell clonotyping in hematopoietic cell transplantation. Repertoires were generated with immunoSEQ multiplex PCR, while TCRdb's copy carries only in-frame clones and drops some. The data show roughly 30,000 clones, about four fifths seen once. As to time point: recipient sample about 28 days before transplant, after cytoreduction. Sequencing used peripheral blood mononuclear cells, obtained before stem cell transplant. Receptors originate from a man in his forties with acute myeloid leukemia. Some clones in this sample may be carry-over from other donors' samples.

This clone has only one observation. The CDR3 is CASSERGDYLEKLFF. In DNA, the CDR3 is TGTGCCAGCAGCGAAAGAGGGGACTACCTAGAAAAACTGTTTTTT. J is TRBJ1-4 and V is TRBV7-9; D might be TRBD1 (5 bases). CDR3 length: 15 amino acids. Germline CDR1 is SEHNR and CDR2 is FQNEAQ (reference sequence). V lost 5 bases, J lost 8 bases, and 18 bases lay in between.

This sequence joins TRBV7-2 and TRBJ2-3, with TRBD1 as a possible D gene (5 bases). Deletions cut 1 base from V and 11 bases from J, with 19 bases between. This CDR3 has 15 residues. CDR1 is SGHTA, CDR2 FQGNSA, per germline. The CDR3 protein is CASSLDPKTENEQYF. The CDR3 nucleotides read TGTGCCAGCAGCTTAGACCCAAAGACAGAAAACGAGCAGTATTTT.

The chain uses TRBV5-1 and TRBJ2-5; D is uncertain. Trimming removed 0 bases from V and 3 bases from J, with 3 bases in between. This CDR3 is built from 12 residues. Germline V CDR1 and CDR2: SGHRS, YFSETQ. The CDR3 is CASSLGKETQYF. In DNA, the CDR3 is TGCGCCAGCAGCTTGGGTAAAGAGACCCAGTACTTC.

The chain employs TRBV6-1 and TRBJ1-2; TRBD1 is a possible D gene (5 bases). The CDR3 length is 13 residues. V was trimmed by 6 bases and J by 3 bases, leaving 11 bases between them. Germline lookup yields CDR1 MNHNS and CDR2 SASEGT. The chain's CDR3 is CASRKSGDYGYTF. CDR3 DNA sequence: TGTGCCAGCAGGAAATCGGGGGACTATGGCTACACCTTC.

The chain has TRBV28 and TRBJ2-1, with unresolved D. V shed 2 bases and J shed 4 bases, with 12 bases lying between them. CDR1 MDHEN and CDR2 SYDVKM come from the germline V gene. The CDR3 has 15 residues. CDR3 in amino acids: CASSLTGRIYNEQFF. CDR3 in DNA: TGTGCCAGCAGTTTAACGGGCAGAATATACAATGAGCAGTTCTTC.

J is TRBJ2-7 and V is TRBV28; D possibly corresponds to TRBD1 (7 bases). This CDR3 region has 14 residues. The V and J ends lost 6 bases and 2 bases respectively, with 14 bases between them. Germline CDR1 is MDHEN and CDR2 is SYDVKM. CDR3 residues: CASRSGGTAYEQYF. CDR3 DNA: TGTGCCAGCAGGTCCGGCGGGACAGCCTACGAGCAGTACTTC.

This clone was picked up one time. The CDR3 nucleotides read TGCGCCAGCAGCTTGGGCGGGACAGGGGGCCCTGGCTACACCTTC. It encodes CASSLGGTGGPGYTF. This chain links TRBV5-1 with TRBJ1-2, with 12 bases identical to TRBD1. With V trimmed by 0 bases and J by 7 bases, 4 bases remained unmatched. CDR1 is SGHRS and CDR2 is YFSETQ in the germline V gene. The CDR3 length is 15 residues.

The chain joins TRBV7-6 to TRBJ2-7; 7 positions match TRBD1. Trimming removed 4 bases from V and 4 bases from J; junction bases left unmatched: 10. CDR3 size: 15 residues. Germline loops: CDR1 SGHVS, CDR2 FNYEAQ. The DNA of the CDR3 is TGTGCCAGCAGCTCCTCCTCAGGGGGAGTATACGAGCAGTACTTC. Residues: CASSSSSGGVYEQYF.